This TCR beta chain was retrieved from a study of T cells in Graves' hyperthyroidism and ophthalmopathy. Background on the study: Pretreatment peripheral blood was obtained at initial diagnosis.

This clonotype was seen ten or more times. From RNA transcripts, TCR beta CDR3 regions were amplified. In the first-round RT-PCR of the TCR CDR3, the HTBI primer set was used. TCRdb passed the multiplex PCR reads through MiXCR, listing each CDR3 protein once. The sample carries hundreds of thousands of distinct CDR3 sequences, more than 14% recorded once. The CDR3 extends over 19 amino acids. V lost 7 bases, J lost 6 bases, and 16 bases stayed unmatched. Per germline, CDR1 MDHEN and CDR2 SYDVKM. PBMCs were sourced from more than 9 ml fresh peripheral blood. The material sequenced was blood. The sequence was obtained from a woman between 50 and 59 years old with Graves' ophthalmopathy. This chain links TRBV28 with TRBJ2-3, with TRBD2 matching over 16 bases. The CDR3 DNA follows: TGTGCCAGCAATTCATCTCCCGGGACTAGCGGGAGGGCCGGGGATACGCAGTATTTT. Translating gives CASNSSPGTSGRAGDTQYF.